This record looks at one T cell receptor (beta chain) sequence and its context. The data stem from a study of cytomegalovirus exposure and HLA in healthy donors. Background on the study: The study placed around 85% of its 398 genotyped donors in the Caucasian-associated ancestry cluster.

This CDR3 contains 15 residues. Germline CDR1 reads SGHNT; CDR2 reads YYREEE (reference sequence). Deletions cut 0 bases from V and 2 bases from J, with 11 bases between. Vbeta (60) and Jbeta (13) primers were used in the PCR. The repertoire was sequenced with immunoSEQ multiplex PCR; TCRdb's copy has only in-frame clones and lacks some. This sample carries roughly 55,000 clones, around 79% of them seen once, and the ten largest clones take approximately 2.3%. This TCR was recovered from a female donor in good health and CMV-seronegative. Sequences were obtained from PBMCs. This sequence joins TRBV5-4 and TRBJ1-1; tentative D call: TRBD1 (5 bases). The CDR3 nucleotides are TGTGCCAGCAGCTTGGGTACAGGAGCTAACACTGAAGCTTTCTTT. Translation gives CASSLGTGANTEAFF.